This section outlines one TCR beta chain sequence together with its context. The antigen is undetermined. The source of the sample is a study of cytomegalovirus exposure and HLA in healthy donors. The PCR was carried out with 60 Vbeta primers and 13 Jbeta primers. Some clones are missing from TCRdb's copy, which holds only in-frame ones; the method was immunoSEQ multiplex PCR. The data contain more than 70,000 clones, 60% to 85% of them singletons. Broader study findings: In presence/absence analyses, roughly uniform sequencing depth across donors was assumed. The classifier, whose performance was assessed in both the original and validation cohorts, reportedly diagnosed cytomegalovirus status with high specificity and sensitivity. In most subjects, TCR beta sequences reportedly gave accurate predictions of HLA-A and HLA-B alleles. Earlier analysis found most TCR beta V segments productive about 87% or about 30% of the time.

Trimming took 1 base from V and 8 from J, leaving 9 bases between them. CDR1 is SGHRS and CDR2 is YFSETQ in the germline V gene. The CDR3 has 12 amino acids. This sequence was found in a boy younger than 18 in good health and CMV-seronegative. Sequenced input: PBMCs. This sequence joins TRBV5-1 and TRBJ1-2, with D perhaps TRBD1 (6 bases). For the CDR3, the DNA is TGCGCCAGCAGCTTGACAGGGAGCGGCTACACCTTC. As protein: CASSLTGSGYTF.